Presented here are 2 T cell receptor beta chains from one specimen sequenced in a study of glioma-infiltrating T cells after dendritic cell vaccination. Profiled with immunoSEQ multiplex PCR; TCRdb holds only in-frame clones, not every one. The sample contains some 110,000 clones, around 89% of which appear only once. Time point of the sample: after dendritic cell vaccination, including at tumor progression/relapse. The sequencing here drew on blood, taken after dendritic cell vaccination. The receptors shown here come from a human donor with glioblastoma.

This chain joins TRBV6-1 and TRBJ1-4; perhaps TRBD1 as D (6 bases). V lost 4 bases, J lost 6 bases, and 12 bases lay in between. In germline, CDR1 is MNHNS, CDR2 SASEGT. The CDR3 covers 14 residues. CDR3 amino acids: CASSVTGRDEKLFF. The CDR3 bases are TGTGCCAGCAGTGTAACAGGGAGGGATGAAAAACTGTTTTTT.

The gene calls are TRBV5-1 and TRBJ2-2; 7 bases match TRBD1. The CDR3 extends over 14 amino acids. J gave up 6 bases and V 0 bases, and 2 bases lay outside the gene matches. The germline gives CDR1 SGHRS, CDR2 YFSETQ. CDR3 sequence reads: CASSLEGQAGELFF. The CDR3 DNA reads as TGCGCCAGCAGCTTGGAAGGACAGGCCGGGGAGCTGTTTTTT.